The clone carrying this T cell receptor (beta chain) has only one observation. Original data processing: Estimation of nucleated cell counts was performed using reference gene primer amplification. Here immunoSEQ multiplex PCR was the method, and the copy in TCRdb shows in-frame clones only, minus some. That table is the source of V, J and clone size, and D and trimming were worked out from the DNA. The repertoire has some 490,000 clones, about nine tenths of them found once; the top ten carry approximately 8%. The record originates from a study of blood T cell repertoires in COVID-19. Across the whole study: Sample material is recorded as cDNA or gDNA derived from T cells, B-cell-depleted T cells, or PBMCs.

The length of the CDR3 is 14 residues. Losses at the gene ends were 5 bases for V and 9 bases for J; bases not matched to a gene: 9. The germline V gene encodes CDR1 LGHDT and CDR2 YNNKEL (reference sequence). Cohorts were determined from participant-reported clinical history. What the recovered Cohort 3 donors had was two negative PCRs, clearance, or symptom resolution. The sequenced sample consisted of PBMCs or T cells enriched from blood (not recorded which). This receptor was obtained from a woman aged 60-75 years who had recovered from COVID-19. The rearrangement uses TRBV3-1 (or the pseudogene TRBV3-2) and TRBJ2-1, with TRBD1 identical over 8 bases. The CDR3 bases are TGTGCCAGCAGCTCCGGACAGGGAAGGTCTGAGCAGTTCTTC. Residues: CASSSGQGRSEQFF.